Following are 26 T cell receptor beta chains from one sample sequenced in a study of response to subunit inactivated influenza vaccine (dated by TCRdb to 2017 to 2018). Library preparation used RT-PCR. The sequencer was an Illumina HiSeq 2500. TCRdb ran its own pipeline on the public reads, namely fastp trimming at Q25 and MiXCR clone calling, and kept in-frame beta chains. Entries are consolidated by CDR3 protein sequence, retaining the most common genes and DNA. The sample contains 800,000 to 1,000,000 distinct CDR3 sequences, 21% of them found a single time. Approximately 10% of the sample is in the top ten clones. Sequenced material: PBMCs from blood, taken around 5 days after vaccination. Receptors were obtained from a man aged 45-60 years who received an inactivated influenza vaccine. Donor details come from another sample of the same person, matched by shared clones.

CDR3 residues: CASSYIPGGSNEQFF. DNA of the CDR3: TGTGCCAGCAGTTACATCCCGGGGGGCTCCAATGAGCAGTTCTTC. The rearrangement joins TRBV6-2 or TRBV6-3 to TRBJ2-1, with D perhaps TRBD2 (7 bases). This CDR3 is built from 15 residues. The germline V gene has CDR1 MNHEY and CDR2 SVGEGT. The ends were cut back, 2 bases at V and 6 bases at J, with 14 bases in the middle.

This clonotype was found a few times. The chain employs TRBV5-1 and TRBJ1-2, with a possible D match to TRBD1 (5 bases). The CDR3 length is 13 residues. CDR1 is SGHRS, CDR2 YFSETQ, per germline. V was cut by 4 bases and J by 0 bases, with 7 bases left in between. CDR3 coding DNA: TGCGCCAGCAGCGGGGGGTCTAACTATGGCTACACCTTC. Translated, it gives CASSGGSNYGYTF.

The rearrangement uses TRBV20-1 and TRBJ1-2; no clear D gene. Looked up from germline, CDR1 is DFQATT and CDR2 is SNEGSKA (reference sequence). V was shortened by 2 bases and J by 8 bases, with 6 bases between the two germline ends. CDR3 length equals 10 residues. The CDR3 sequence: CSARPSGYTF. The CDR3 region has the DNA TGCAGTGCTAGACCTTCAGGCTACACCTTC.

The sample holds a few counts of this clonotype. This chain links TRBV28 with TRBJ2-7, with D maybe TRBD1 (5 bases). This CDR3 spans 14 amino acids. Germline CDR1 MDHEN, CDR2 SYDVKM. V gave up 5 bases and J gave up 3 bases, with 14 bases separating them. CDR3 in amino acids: CASSQQVLDYEQYF. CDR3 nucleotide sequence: TGTGCCAGCAGTCAACAGGTTCTCGACTACGAGCAGTACTTC.

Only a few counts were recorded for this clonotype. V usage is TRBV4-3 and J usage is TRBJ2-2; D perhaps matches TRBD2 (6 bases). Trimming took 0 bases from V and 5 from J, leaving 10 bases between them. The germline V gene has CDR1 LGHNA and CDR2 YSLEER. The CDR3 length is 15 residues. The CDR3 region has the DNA TGCGCCAGCAGCCAAGAGGGGACTGTTACCGGGGAGCTGTTTTTT. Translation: CASSQEGTVTGELFF.

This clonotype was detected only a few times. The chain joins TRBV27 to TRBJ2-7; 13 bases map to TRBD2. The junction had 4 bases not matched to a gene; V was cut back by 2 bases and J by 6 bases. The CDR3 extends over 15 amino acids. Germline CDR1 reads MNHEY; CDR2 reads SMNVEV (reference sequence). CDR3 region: CASSLTSGGAGEQYF. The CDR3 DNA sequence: TGTGCCAGCAGTTTAACTAGCGGGGGGGCTGGCGAGCAGTACTTC.

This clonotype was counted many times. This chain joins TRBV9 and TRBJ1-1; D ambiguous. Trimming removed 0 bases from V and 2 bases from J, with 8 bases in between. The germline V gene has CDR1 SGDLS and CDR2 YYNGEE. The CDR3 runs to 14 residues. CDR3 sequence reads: CASSVGRVNTEAFF. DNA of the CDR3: TGTGCCAGCAGCGTAGGTAGGGTTAACACTGAAGCTTTCTTT.

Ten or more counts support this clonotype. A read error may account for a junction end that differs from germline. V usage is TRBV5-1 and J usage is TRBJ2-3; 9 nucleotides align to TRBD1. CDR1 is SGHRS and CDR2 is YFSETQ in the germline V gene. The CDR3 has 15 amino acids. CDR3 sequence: CASSLGQGSTDTQYF. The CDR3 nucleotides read TGTGCCAGCAGCCTGGGACAGGGTAGCACAGATACGCAGTATTTT.

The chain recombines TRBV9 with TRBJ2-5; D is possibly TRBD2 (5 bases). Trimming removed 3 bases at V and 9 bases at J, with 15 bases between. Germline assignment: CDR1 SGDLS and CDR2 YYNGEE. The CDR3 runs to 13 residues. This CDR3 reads CASSADYHGAQYF. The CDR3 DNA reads TGTGCCAGCAGCGCTGACTACCACGGGGCCCAGTACTTC.

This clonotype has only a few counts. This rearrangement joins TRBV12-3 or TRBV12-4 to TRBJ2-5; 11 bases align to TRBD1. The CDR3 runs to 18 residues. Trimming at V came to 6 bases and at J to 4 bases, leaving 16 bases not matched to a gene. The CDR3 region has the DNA TGTGCCAGCAGGCCGGGACAGGGGGGTTTGGGAAGAAGAGAGACCCAGTACTTC. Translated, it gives CASRPGQGGLGRRETQYF.

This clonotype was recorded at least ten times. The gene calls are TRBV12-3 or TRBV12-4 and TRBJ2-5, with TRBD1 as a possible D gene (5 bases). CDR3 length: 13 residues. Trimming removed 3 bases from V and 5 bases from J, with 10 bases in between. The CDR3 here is CASSFSGRETQYF. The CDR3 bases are TGTGCCAGCAGTTTTTCAGGGCGTGAGACCCAGTACTTC.

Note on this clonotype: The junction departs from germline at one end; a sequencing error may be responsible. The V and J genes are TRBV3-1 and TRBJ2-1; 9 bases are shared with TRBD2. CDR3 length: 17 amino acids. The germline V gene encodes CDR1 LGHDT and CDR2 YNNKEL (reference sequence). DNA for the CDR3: TGTACCAGCAGTTTCCGGCTAGCGGCGGGAGGGTCCAATGAGCAGTTCTTC. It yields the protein CTSSFRLAAGGSNEQFF.

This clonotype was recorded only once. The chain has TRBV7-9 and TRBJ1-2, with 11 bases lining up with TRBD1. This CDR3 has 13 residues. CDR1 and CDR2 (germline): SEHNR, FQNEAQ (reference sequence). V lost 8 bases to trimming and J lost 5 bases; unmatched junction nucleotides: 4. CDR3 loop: CASGQGAEYGYTF. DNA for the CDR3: TGTGCCAGCGGACAGGGGGCGGAATATGGCTACACCTTC.

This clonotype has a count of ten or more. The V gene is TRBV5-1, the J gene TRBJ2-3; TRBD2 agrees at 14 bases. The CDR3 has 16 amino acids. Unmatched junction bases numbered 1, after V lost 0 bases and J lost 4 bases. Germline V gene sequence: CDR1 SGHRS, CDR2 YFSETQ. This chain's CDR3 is CASSLGLAGGPDTQYF. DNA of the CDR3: TGCGCCAGCAGCTTGGGACTAGCGGGAGGGCCAGATACGCAGTATTTT. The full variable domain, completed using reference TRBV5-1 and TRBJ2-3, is KAGVTQTPRYLIKTRGQQVTLSCSPISGHRSVSWYQQTPGQGLQFLFEYFSETQRNKGNFPGRFSGRQFSNSRSEMNVSTLELGDSALYLCASSLGLAGGPDTQYFGPGTRLTVL.

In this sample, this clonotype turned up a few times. In nucleotides, the CDR3 is TGCAGTGCTAGGAGACAGGGGGCGTTTGAGACCCAGTACTTC. This encodes CSARRQGAFETQYF. This chain joins TRBV20-1 and TRBJ2-5; TRBD1 aligns across 10 bases. The germline CDR1 and CDR2 sequences are DFQATT and SNEGSKA (reference sequence). Losses at the gene ends were 3 bases for V and 5 bases for J; bases not matched to a gene: 6. The CDR3 totals 14 residues.

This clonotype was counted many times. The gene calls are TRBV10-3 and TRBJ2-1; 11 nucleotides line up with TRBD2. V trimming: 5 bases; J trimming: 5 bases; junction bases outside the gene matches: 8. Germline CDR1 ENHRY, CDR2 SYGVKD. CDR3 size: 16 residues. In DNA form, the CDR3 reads TGTGCCATCAGTAAAGGGCTAGCGGGGGGTAACAATGAGCAGTTCTTC. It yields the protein CAISKGLAGGNNEQFF.

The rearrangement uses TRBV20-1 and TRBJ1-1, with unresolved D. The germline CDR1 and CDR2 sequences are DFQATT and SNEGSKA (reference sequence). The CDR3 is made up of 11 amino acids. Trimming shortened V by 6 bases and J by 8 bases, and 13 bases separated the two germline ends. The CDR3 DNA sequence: TGCAGTGCCCGGCTGGGAACCGAAGCTTTCTTT. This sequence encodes CSARLGTEAFF.

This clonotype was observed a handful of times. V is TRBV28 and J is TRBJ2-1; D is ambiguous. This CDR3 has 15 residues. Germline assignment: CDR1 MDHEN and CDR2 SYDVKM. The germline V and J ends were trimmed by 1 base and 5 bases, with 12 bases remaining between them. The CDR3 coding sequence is TGTGCCAGCAGTTTATACCCCATGAGCCACAATGAGCAGTTCTTC. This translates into CASSLYPMSHNEQFF.

The CDR3 spells CASSVGGSRTQYF. The CDR3 DNA reads TGTGCCAGCAGCGTAGGAGGCTCGCGGACCCAGTACTTC. The J gene is TRBJ2-5, the V gene TRBV9, with no clear D. This CDR3 comprises 13 residues. Germline V CDR1 and CDR2: SGDLS, YYNGEE. Trimming pared 0 bases from V and 7 bases from J, leaving 10 bases between.

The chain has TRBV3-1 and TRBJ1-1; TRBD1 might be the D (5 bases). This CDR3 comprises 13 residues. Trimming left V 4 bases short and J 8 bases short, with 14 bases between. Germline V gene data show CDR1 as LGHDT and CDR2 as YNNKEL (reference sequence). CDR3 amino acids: CASSPQRGVEAFF. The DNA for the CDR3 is TGTGCCAGCAGCCCCCAAAGAGGGGTCGAAGCTTTCTTT.

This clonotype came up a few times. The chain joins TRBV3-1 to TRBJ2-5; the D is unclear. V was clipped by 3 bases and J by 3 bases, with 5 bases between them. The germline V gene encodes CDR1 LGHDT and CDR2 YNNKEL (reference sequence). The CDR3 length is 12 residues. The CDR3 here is CASSQIKETQYF. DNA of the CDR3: TGTGCCAGCAGCCAGATCAAAGAGACCCAGTACTTC.

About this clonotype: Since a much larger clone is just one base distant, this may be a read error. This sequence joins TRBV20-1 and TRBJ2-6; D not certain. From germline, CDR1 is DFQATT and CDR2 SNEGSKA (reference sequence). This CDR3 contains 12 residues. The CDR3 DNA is TGCGGTGCTCCTAGTGGGGCCAACGTCCTGACTTTC. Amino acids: CGAPSGANVLTF.

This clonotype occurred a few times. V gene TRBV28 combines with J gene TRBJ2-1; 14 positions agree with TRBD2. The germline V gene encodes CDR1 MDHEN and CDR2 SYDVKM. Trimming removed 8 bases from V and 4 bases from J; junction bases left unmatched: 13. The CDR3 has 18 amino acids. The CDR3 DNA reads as TGTGCCAGCCGCGGGACTAGCGGGAGAGGAGGGGCTTACAATGAGCAGTTCTTC. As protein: CASRGTSGRGGAYNEQFF. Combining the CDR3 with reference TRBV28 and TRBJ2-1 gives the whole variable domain DVKVTQSSRYLVKRTGEKVFLECVQDMDHENMFWYRQDPGLGLRLIYFSYDVKMKEKGDIPEGYSVSREKKERFSLILESASTNQTSMYLCASRGTSGRGGAYNEQFFGPGTRLTVL.

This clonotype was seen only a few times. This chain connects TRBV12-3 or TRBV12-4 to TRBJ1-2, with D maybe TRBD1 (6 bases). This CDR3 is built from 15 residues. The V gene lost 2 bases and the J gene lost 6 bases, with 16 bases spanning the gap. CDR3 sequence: CASSLNGQLLHGYTF. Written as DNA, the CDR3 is TGTGCCAGCAGTTTAAACGGACAGCTCCTTCATGGCTACACCTTC.

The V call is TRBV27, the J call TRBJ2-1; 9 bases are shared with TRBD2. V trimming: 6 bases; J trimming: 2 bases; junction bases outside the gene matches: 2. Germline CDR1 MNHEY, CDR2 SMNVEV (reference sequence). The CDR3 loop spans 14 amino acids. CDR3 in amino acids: CASRREGTYNEQFF. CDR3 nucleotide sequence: TGTGCCAGCAGGCGGGAGGGAACCTACAATGAGCAGTTCTTC.

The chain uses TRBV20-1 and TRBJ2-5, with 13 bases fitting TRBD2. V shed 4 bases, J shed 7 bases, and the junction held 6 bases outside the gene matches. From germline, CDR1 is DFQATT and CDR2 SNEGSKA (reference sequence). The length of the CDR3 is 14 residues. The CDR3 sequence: CSATTSGRATTQYF. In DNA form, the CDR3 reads TGCAGTGCTACCACTAGCGGGAGGGCCACGACCCAGTACTTC.